Shown below are 2 T cell receptor beta chains from a single sample sequenced in a study of T cells in Graves' hyperthyroidism and ophthalmopathy. TCR beta CDR3 region amplification was performed from RNA transcripts. TCR CDR3 underwent first-round RT-PCR with the HTBI primer set. TCRdb recomputed calls from the multiplex PCR reads with MiXCR, one row per CDR3 protein. This table has roughly 180,000 distinct CDR3 sequences, around 15% appearing once. The sequencing sample was made of blood. The receptors come from a woman aged 50 to 60 with Graves' hyperthyroidism.

Concerning this clonotype: A much larger clone lies a single base off, so this may be a read error. The genes are TRBV20-1 and TRBJ1-2; D is undetermined. The germline V and J ends were trimmed by 0 bases and 0 bases, with 8 bases remaining between them. The CDR3 contains 14 residues. CDR1 and CDR2 from the germline V gene are DFQATT and SNEGSKA (reference sequence). CDR3 in DNA: TGCAGTGCTAGAGATCGGGTATCTAACTATGGCTACACCTTC. As protein: CSARDRVSNYGYTF.

This clonotype appeared many times. The chain recombines TRBV5-1 with TRBJ1-1, with D tentatively TRBD1 (5 bases). This CDR3 contains 14 residues. Germline V gene sequence: CDR1 SGHRS, CDR2 YFSETQ. V lost 5 bases and J 1 base, leaving 12 bases between the germline ends. CDR3 sequence: CASRSGGQNTEAFF. CDR3 in DNA: TGCGCCAGCAGATCTGGGGGTCAGAACACTGAAGCTTTCTTT.